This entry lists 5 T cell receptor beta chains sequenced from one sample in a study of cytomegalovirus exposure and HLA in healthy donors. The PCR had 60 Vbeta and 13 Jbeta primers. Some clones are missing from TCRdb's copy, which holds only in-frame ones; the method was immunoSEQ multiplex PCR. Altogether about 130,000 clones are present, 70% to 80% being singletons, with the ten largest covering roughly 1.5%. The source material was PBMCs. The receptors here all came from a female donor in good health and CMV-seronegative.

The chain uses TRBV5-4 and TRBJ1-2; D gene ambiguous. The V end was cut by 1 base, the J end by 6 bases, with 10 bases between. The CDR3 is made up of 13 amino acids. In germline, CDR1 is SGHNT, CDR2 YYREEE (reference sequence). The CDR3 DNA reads TGTGCCAGCAGCTTGATTGGGAGGGATGGCTACACCTTC. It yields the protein CASSLIGRDGYTF.

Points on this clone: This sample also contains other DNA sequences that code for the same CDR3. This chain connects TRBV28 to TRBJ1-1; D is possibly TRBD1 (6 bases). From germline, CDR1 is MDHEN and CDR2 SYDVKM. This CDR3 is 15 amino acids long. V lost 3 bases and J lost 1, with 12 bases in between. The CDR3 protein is CASSLGGRGNTEAFF. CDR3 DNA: TGTGCCAGCAGTTTGGGGGGGCGCGGGAACACTGAAGCTTTCTTT.

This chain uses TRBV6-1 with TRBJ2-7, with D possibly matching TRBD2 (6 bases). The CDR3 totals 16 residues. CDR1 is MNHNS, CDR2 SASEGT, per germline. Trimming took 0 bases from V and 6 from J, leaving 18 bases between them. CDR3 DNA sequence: TGTGCCAGCAGTGAAGCGGTGGGGACTCCAGGCTCCGAGCAGTACTTC. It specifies CASSEAVGTPGSEQYF.

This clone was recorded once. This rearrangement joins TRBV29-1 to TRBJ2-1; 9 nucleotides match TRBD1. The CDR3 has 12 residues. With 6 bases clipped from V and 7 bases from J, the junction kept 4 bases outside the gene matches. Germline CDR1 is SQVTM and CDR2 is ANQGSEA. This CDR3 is CSVDGTGNEQFF. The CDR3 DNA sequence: TGCAGCGTGGACGGGACAGGGAATGAGCAGTTCTTC.

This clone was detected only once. The CDR3 region is CASSLRDRGFTEAFF. CDR3 nucleotide sequence: TGTGCCAGCAGCTTAAGGGACAGGGGGTTCACTGAAGCTTTCTTT. The genes are TRBV13 and TRBJ1-1, with 11 bases lining up with TRBD1. The V gene end was trimmed by 2 bases and the J gene end by 4 bases; junction bases not matched to a gene: 3. Germline CDR1 is PRHDT and CDR2 is FYEKMQ (reference sequence). The CDR3 has 15 residues. The full variable domain, with the rest looked up from reference TRBV13 and TRBJ1-1, is AAGVIQSPRHLIKEKRETATLKCYPIPRHDTVYWYQQGPGQDPQFLISFYEKMQSDKGSIPDRFSAQQFSDYHSELNMSSLELGDSALYFCASSLRDRGFTEAFFGQGTRLTVV.